The clone carrying this T cell receptor (beta chain) was seen more than once but under ten times. Time point meaning: patch test 1, 2 weeks after DPC sensitization. The treatment was: therapeutic diphenylcyclopropenone sensitization with weekly scalp DPC. TCRdb called the RACE reads again in MiXCR, with one record for every CDR3 protein. This sample has 85,000 to 100,000 distinct CDR3 sequences, with around an eighth found just once. The data were taken from a study of human T cells and chemical hapten exposure. This CDR3 is 13 amino acids long. Germline lookup yields CDR1 SGHKS and CDR2 YYEKEE (reference sequence). The ends were cut back, 5 bases at V and 3 bases at J, with 8 bases in the middle.

The material sequenced was whole blood, taken in connection with sensitization to the hapten diphenylcyclopropenone (DPC). The chain employs TRBV5-5 and TRBJ2-2; D not certain. The receptor comes from a woman in her thirties or forties with alopecia areata. Some clones in this sample may be carry-over from other donors' samples. Here the CDR3 DNA reads TGTGCCAGCAGTTCTCGGGACACCGGGGAGCTGTTTTTT. Its protein is CASSSRDTGELFF.